The entry below describes one T cell receptor beta chain. These data come from a study of blood T cell repertoires in COVID-19. Turning to the study itself: Sample material is recorded as cDNA or gDNA derived from T cells, B-cell-depleted T cells, or PBMCs.

How the authors handled the data: The assay estimated nucleated cells by amplifying reference gene primers. Measured with immunoSEQ multiplex PCR; TCRdb has only the in-frame clones, and not every one. The D gene and trimming were derived from the DNA, and the V and J assignments and clone size from that table. The repertoire consists of approximately 76,000 clones, with 86% occurring once and the leading ten covering 13%. In germline, CDR1 is LNHDA, CDR2 SQIVND (reference sequence). The length of the CDR3 is 17 residues. V was pared by 4 bases and J by 2 bases, with 11 bases of the junction left unmatched.

The rearrangement joins TRBV19 to TRBJ2-3; TRBD2 aligns across 8 bases. Sample: peripheral blood. This TCR came from a woman aged 55-70 years with acute or convalescent COVID-19. The CDR3 DNA reads TGTGCCAGTAGTACCTTAAGGCTAGCGGGCACCACAGATACGCAGTATTTT. It specifies CASSTLRLAGTTDTQYF.